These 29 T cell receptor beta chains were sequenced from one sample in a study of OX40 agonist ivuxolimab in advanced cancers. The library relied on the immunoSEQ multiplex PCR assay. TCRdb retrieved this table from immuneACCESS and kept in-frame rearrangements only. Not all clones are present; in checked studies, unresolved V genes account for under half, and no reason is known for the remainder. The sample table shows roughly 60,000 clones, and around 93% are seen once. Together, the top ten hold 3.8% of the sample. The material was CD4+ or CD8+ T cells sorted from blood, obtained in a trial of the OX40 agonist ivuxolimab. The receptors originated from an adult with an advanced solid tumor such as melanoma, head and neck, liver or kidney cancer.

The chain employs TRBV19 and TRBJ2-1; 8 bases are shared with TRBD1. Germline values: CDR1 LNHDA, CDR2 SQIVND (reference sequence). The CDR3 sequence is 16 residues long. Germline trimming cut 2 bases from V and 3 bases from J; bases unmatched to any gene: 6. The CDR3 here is CASSIWTGMVYNEQFF. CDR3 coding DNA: TGTGCCAGTAGTATATGGACAGGGATGGTCTACAATGAGCAGTTCTTC.

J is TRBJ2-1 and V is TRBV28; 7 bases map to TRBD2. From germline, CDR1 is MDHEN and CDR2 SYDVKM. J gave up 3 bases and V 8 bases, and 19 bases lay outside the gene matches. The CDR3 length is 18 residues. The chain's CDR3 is CASGWEGLRLANYNEQFF. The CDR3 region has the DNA TGTGCCAGCGGGTGGGAGGGTTTACGGCTAGCGAACTACAATGAGCAGTTCTTC.

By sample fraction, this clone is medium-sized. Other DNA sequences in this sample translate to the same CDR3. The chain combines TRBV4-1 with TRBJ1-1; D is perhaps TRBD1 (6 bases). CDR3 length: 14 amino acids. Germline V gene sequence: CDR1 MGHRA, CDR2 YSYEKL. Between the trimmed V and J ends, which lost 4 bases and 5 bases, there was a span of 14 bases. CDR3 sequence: CASSPPGASTEAFF. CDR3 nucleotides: TGCGCCAGCAGCCCCCCGGGGGCGAGTACTGAAGCTTTCTTT.

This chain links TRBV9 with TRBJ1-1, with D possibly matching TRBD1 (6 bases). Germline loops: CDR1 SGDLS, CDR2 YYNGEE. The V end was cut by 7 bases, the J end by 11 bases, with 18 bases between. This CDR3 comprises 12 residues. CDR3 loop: CASSQGGARAFF. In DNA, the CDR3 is TGTGCCAGCTCCCAAGGGGGGGCACGGGCTTTCTTT.

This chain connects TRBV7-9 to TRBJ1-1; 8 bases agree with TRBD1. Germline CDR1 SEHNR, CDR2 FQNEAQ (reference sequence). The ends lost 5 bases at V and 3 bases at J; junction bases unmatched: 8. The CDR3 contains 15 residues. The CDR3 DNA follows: TGTGCCAGCAGCCCCCCGGTGACAGGGGACACTGAAGCTTTCTTT. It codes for CASSPPVTGDTEAFF.

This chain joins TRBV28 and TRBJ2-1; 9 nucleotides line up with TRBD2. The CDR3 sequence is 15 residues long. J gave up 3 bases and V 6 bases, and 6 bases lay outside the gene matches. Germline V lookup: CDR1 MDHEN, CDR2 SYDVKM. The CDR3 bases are TGTGCCAGCAGATCCCTAGCGGGACTCTACAATGAGCAGTTCTTC. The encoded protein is CASRSLAGLYNEQFF.

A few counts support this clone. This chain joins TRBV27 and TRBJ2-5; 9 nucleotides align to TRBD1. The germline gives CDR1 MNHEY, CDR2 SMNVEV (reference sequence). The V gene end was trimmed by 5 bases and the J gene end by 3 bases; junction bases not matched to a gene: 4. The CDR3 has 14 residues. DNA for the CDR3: TGTGCCAGCAGTGTCGACAGGGGGGAAGAGACCCAGTACTTC. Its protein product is CASSVDRGEETQYF.

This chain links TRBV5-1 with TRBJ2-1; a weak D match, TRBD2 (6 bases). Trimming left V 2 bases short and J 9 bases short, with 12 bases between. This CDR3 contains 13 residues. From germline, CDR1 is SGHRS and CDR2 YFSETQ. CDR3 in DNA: TGCGCCAGCAGCTTAGGCAGGGACTCTGAGCAGTTCTTC. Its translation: CASSLGRDSEQFF. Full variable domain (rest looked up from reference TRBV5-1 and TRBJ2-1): KAGVTQTPRYLIKTRGQQVTLSCSPISGHRSVSWYQQTPGQGLQFLFEYFSETQRNKGNFPGRFSGRQFSNSRSEMNVSTLELGDSALYLCASSLGRDSEQFFGPGTRLTVL.

The CDR3 DNA sequence: TGTGCCAGCAGCCAAGATCCCGGACTAGTATCCGAGCAGTACTTC. It translates to CASSQDPGLVSEQYF. The chain couples TRBV4-2 to TRBJ2-7; TRBD2 aligns across 7 bases. The length of the CDR3 is 15 residues. V shed 0 bases and J 6 bases; nucleotides not matched to a gene: 8. Per germline, CDR1 LGHNA and CDR2 YNFKEQ.

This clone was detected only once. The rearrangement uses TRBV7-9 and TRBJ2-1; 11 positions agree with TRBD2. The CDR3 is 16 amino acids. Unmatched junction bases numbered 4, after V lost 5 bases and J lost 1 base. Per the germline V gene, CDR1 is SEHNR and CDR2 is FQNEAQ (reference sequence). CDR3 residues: CASSPWTSGSYNEQFF. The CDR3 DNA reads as TGTGCCAGCAGCCCATGGACTAGCGGGTCCTACAATGAGCAGTTCTTC. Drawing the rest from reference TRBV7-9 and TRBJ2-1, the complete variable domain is DTGVSQNPRHKITKRGQNVTFRCDPISEHNRLYWYRQTLGQGPEFLTYFQNEAQLEKSRLLSDRFSAERPKGSFSTLEIQRTEQGDSAMYLCASSPWTSGSYNEQFFGPGTRLTVL.

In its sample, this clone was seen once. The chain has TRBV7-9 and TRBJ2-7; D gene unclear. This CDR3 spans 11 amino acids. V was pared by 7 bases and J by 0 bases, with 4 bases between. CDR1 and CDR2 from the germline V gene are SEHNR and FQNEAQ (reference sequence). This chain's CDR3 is CASIGSYEQYF. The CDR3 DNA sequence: TGTGCCAGCATTGGCTCCTACGAGCAGTACTTC. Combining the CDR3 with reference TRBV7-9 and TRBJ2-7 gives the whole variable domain DTGVSQNPRHKITKRGQNVTFRCDPISEHNRLYWYRQTLGQGPEFLTYFQNEAQLEKSRLLSDRFSAERPKGSFSTLEIQRTEQGDSAMYLCASIGSYEQYFGPGTRLTVT.

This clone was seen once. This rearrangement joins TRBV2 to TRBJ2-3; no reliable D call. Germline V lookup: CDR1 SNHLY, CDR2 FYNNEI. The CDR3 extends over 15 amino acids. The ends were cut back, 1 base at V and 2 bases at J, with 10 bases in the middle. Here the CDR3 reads CASSEGVLNTDTQYF. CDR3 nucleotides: TGTGCCAGCAGTGAAGGGGTACTGAACACAGATACGCAGTATTTT. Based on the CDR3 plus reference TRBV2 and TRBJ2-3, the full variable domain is EPEVTQTPSHQVTQMGQEVILRCVPISNHLYFYWYRQILGQKVEFLVSFYNNEISEKSEIFDDQFSVERPDGSNFTLKIRSTKLEDSAMYFCASSEGVLNTDTQYFGPGTRLTVL.

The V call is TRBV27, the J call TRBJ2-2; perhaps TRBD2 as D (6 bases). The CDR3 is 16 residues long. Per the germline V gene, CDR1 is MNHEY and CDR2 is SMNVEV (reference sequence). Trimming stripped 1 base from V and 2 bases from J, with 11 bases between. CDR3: CASSLWQGGNTGELFF. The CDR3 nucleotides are TGTGCCAGCAGTTTATGGCAGGGAGGAAACACCGGGGAGCTGTTTTTT.

The CDR3 coding sequence is TGTGCCAGTAGTATCGGGACTAGCGGGAACCAAGAGACCCAGTACTTC. As protein: CASSIGTSGNQETQYF. The chain links TRBV19 to TRBJ2-5; 13 positions match TRBD2. There are 16 residues in the CDR3. V was pared by 3 bases and J by 0 bases, with 1 base of the junction left unmatched. Per the germline V gene, CDR1 is LNHDA and CDR2 is SQIVND (reference sequence).

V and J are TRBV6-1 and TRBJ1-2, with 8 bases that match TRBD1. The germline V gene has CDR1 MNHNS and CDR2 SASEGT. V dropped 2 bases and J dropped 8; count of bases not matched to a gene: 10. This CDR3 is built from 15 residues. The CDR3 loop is CASSERQGTGGGYTF. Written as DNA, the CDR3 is TGTGCCAGCAGTGAACGACAGGGGACAGGAGGAGGCTACACCTTC.

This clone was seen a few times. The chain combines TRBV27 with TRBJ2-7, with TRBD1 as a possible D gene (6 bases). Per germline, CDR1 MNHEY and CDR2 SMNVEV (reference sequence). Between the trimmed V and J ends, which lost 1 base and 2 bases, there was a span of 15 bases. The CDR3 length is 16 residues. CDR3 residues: CASSLLAGTPTYEQYF. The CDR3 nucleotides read TGTGCCAGCAGTTTATTGGCCGGGACACCCACCTACGAGCAGTACTTC.

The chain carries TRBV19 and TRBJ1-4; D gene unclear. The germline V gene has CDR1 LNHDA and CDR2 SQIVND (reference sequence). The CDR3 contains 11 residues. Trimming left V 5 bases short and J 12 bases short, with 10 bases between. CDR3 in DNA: TGTGCCAGTAGTGCCTCGCGCCAACTGTTTTTT. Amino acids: CASSASRQLFF.

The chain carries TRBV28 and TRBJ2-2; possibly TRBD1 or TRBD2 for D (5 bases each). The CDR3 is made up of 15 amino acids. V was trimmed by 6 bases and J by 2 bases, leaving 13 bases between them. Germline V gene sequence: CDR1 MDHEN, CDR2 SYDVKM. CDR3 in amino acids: CASRLRDRNTGELFF. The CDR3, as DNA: TGTGCCAGCAGGCTCCGGGACCGAAACACCGGGGAGCTGTTTTTT.

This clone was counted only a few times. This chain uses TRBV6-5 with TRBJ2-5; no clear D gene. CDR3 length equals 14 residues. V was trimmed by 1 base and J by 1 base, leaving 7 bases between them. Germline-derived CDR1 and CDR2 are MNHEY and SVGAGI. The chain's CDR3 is CASSYFGTQETQYF. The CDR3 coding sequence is TGTGCCAGCAGTTACTTCGGTACCCAAGAGACCCAGTACTTC.

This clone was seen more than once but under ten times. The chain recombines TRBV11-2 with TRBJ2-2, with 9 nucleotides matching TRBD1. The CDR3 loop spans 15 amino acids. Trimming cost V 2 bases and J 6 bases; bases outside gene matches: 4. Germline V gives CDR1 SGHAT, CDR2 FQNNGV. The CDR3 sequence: CASSLWDRDAGELFF. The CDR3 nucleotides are TGTGCCAGCAGCTTATGGGACAGGGACGCCGGGGAGCTGTTTTTT.

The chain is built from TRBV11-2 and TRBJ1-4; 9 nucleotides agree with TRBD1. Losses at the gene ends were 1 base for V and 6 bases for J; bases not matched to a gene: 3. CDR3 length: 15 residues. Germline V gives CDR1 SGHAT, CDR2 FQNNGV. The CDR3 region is CASSLARTGDEKLFF. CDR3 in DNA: TGTGCCAGCAGCTTAGCCCGGACAGGGGATGAAAAACTGTTTTTT. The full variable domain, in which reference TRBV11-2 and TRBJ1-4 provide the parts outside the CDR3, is EAGVAQSPRYKIIEKRQSVAFWCNPISGHATLYWYQQILGQGPKLLIQFQNNGVVDDSQLPKDRFSAERLKGVDSTLKIQPAKLEDSAVYLCASSLARTGDEKLFFGSGTQLSVL.

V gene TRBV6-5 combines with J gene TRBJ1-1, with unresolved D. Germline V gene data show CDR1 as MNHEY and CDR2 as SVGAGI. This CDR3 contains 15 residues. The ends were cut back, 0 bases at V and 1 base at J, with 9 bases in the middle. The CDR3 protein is CASSYSISGNTEAFF. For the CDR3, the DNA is TGTGCCAGCAGTTACTCAATCAGTGGGAACACTGAAGCTTTCTTT.

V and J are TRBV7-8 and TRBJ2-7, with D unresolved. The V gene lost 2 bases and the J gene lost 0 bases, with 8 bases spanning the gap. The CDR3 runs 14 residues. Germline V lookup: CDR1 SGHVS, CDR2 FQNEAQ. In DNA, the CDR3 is TGTGCCAGCAGCTTATTCTCAGGCTCCTACGAGCAGTACTTC. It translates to CASSLFSGSYEQYF.

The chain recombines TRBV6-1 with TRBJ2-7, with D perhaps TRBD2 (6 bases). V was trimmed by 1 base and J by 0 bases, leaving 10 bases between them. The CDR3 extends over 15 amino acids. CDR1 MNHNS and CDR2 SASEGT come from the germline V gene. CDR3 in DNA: TGTGCCAGCAGTGAAGGGAGGGGCCCCTCCTACGAGCAGTACTTC. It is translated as CASSEGRGPSYEQYF.

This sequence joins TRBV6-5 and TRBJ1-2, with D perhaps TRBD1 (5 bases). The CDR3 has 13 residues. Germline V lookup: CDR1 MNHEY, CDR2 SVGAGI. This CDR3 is CAPRAVGYYGYTF. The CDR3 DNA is TGTGCTCCCAGGGCGGTGGGGTACTATGGCTACACCTTC.

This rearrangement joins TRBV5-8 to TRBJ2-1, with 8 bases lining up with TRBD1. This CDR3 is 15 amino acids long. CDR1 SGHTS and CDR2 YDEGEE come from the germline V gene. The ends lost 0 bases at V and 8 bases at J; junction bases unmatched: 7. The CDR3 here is CASSLGTGIGDEQFF. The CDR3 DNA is TGTGCCAGCAGCTTGGGGACAGGGATAGGGGATGAGCAGTTCTTC.

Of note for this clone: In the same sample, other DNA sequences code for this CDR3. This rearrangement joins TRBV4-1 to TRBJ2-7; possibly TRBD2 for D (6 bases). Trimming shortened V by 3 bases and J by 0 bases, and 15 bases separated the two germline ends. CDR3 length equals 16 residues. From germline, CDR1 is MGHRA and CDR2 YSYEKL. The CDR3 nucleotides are TGCGCCAGCAGCCACCAACTAGCAGGAGACTCCTACGAGCAGTACTTC. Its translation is CASSHQLAGDSYEQYF.

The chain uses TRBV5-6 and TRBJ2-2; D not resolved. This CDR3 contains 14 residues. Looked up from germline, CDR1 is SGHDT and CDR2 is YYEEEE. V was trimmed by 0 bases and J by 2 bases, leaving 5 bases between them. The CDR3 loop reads CASSLDSNTGELFF. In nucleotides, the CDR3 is TGTGCCAGCAGCTTGGACTCAAACACCGGGGAGCTGTTTTTT.

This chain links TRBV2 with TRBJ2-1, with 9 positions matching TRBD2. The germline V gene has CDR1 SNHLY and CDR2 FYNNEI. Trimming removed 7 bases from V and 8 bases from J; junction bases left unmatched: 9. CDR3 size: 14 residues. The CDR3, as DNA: TGTGCCAGCACTAGTAGCGGGAGTATGTATGAGCAGTTCTTC. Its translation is CASTSSGSMYEQFF.